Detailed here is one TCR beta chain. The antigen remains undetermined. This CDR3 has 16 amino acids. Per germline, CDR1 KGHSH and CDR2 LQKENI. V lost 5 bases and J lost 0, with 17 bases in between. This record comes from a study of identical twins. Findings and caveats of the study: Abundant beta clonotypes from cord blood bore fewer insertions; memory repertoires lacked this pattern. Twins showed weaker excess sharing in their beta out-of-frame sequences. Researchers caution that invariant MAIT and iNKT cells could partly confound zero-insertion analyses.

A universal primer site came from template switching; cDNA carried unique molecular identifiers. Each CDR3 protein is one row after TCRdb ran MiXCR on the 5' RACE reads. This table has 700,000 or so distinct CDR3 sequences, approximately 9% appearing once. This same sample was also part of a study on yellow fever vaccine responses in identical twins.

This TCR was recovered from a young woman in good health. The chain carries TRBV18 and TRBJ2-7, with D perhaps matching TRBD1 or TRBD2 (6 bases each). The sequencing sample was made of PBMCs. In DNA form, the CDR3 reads TGTGCCAGCTCATTTCCAGGGGAAGCGGGCTCCTACGAGCAGTACTTC. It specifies CASSFPGEAGSYEQYF.